Sequencing of this T cell receptor beta chain was carried out in a study of T cell responses to AZD1222 COVID-19 vaccine. Study in general: Investigators merged groups given second doses at roughly 4 or roughly 12 weeks.

Whole-study findings and limits: Spike-specific TCRs gained breadth and depth after people received two AZD1222 doses. White British donors predominated, females outnumbered males, and clonal diversity was possibly underestimated. Repertoire sampling occurred only after the peak T cell response.

Clones were read by immunoSEQ multiplex PCR, and TCRdb kept only the in-frame ones, dropping some. The table shows about 150,000 clones, with 85% to 95% occurring only once. Notes on this clone: Its target is unknown.

In germline, CDR1 is PRHDT, CDR2 FYEKMQ (reference sequence). CDR3 length: 12 amino acids. Trimming cost V 2 bases and J 5 bases, with 6 bases left between them. The sequence was collected from an adult in good health. The specimen comprised peripheral blood, sampled on day 0 of AZD1222 vaccination. The V and J genes are TRBV13 and TRBJ1-2; D ambiguous. The CDR3 sequence: CASSLLDYGYTF. The CDR3 nucleotides are TGTGCCAGCAGCTTATTAGATTATGGCTACACCTTC.